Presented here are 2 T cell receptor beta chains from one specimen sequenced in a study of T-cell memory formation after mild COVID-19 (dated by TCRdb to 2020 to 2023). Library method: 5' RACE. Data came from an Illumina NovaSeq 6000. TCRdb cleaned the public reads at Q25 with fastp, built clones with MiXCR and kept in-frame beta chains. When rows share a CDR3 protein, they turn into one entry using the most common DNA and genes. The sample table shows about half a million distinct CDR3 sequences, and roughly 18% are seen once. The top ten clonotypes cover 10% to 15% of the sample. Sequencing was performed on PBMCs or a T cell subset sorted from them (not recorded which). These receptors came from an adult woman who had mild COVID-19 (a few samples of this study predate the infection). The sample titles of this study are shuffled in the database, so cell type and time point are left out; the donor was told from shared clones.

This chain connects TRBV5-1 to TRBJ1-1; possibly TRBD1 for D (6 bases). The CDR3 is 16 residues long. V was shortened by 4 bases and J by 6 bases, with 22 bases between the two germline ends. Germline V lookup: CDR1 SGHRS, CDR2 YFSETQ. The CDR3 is CASSSTYRDGDPEAFF. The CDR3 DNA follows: TGCGCCAGCAGCAGTACTTACAGGGATGGGGACCCTGAAGCTTTCTTT.

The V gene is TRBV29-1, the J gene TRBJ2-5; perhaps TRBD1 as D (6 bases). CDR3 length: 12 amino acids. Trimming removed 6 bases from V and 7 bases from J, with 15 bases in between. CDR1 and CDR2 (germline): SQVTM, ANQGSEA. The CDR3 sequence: CSVRRTDGTQYF. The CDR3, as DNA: TGCAGCGTACGGCGGACAGATGGGACCCAGTACTTC.